The T cell receptor (beta chain) described here comes from a study of response to subunit inactivated influenza vaccine (dated by TCRdb to 2017 to 2018). For the wider study: Deep quantitative T cell receptor repertoire profiling was used in the study to track responses to a trivalent subunit inactivated influenza vaccine. What the study reported, not specific to this receptor: It was suggested by the authors that each seasonal influenza vaccination may recruit only a limited number of new T cells.

Measured from the cysteine to the phenylalanine, the CDR3 is 11 residues long. The retained sequence is limited to the CDR3, 33 bases, with the frame set at the first base. The trim is 6 bases for V and 8 bases for J, with a gap of 13 bases between the germline ends. For CDR1 and CDR2, the germline V gene (reference sequence) lists DFQATT and SNEGSKA. This clonotype was seen a handful of times. Its cognate antigen has yet to be identified. Base qualities are missing; no much larger clone stands one base away. Libraries were constructed by RT-PCR. Sequencing took place on an Illumina HiSeq 2500. TCRdb applied fastp at Q25 and MiXCR to the public reads, then kept only in-frame beta chains. A single entry per CDR3 protein holds the most common genes and DNA from its merged rows. This sample lists around 520,000 distinct CDR3 sequences; 25% were detected once. 1.9% of the sample belongs to the ten largest clones.

The sample here was CD4+ T cells sorted from PBMCs, taken 5 days after vaccination. Recombination connected TRBV20-1 to TRBJ1-1, with the D gene not confidently named. The source is a man aged 45-65 years who received an inactivated influenza vaccine. Donor details come from another sample of the same person, matched by shared clones. Read as DNA, the sequence is TGCAGTGCAGCGCCGGCCCTGGAAGCTTTCTTT. Its protein product is CSAAPALEAFF.